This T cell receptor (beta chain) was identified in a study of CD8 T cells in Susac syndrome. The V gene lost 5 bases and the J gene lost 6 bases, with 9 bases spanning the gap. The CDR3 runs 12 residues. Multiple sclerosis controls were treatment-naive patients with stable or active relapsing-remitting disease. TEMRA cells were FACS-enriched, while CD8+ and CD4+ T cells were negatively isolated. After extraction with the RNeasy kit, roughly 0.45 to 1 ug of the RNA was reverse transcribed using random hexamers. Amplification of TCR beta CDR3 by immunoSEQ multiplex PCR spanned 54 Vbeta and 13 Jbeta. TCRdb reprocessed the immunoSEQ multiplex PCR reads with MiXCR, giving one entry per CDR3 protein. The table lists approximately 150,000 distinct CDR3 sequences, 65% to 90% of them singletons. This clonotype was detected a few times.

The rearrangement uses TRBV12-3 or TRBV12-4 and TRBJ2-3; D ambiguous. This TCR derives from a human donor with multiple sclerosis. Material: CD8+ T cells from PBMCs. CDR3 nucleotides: TGTGCCAGCAGTCCCGAGTCCGATACGCAGTATTTT. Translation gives CASSPESDTQYF.